This T cell receptor (beta chain) comes out of a study of shared clonotypes between healthy human individuals. The CDR3 covers 15 residues. The V gene end was trimmed by 3 bases and the J gene end by 2 bases; junction bases not matched to a gene: 6. Germline CDR1 SGHNT, CDR2 YYREEE (reference sequence). Methods used by the authors: Junction-only sequences without quality scores were provided by ImmunoSEQ, so filtering was different. Produced via immunoSEQ multiplex PCR; TCRdb's table is partial and in-frame only. V, J and clone size are those of that table, while D and trimming were read from the DNA. Of under 1,900,000 clones in the sample, just under 99% were seen once.

Sequencing input: naive CD4+ T cells sorted from blood. As to subset: CD45RA+ positively selected. The chain employs TRBV5-4 and TRBJ2-5, with 8 bases fitting TRBD2. The TCR sequence derives from a man younger than 40 in good health. In nucleotides, the CDR3 is TGTGCCAGCAGCTCCCGGACTAGCCGGCAAGAGACCCAGTACTTC. Protein product: CASSSRTSRQETQYF.